This TCR beta chain is from a study of molecular identifiers for immune sequencing clone quantification. Concerning this clonotype: At one boundary the junction diverges from the germline segment, which might be a read error.

One entry per CDR3 protein results from TCRdb running MiXCR on the PCR reads. The data show just under 650,000 distinct CDR3 sequences, 20% seen once. This CDR3 spans 14 amino acids. The source is a human donor in good health. Some libraries in this study had Jurkat cell RNA spiked in. The sequencing sample was made of naive CD8+ T cells from blood, with Jurkat cell RNA spiked in. The subset denotes: FACS-sorted CD8+CD4-CCR7+CD45RA+ naive T cells. The chain joins TRBV5-3 to TRBJ1-6; D remains ambiguous. TRBV5-3 has ORF status, its function being uncertain. The DNA of the CDR3 is TGTGCCAGCAGCTTTGTGCAAGATAATTCAGCCCTCCACTTT. Protein sequence: CASSFVQDNSALHF.